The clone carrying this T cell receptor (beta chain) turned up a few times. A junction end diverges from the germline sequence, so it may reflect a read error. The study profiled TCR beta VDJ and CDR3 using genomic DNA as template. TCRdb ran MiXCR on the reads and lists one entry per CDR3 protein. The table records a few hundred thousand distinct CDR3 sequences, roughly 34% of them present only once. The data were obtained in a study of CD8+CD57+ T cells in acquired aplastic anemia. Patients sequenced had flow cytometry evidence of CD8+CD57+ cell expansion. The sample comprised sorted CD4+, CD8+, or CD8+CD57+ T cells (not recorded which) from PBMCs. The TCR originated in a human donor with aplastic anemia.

CDR3 sequence reads: CASSEARRDRLFF. In DNA, the CDR3 is TGTGCCAGCAGTGAAGCTCGAAGGGACAGGCTCTTCTTC. The V and J genes are TRBV6-1 and TRBJ1-2, with TRBD1 matching over 8 bases. Germline CDR1 reads MNHNS; CDR2 reads SASEGT. This CDR3 has 13 residues.